These 22 T cell receptor beta chains share one sample of origin, sequenced in a study of glioma-infiltrating T cells. Amplification of TCR alpha and beta CDR3 regions from RNA used iRepertoire nested multiplex PCR. Using its own MiXCR run on the multiplex PCR reads, TCRdb lists one record per CDR3 protein. The sample carries some 150,000 distinct CDR3 sequences, 30% to 40% recorded once. Sequencing was done on a sample of glioma tissue, nonneoplastic brain tissue, or PBMCs (not recorded which). The origin of the receptors is a human donor with low-grade glioma or glioblastoma, undergoing nonglioma brain surgery, or in good health (not recorded which).

This clonotype has a single count. The chain carries TRBV20-1 and TRBJ2-5, with D tentatively TRBD2 (7 bases). The germline V gene has CDR1 DFQATT and CDR2 SNEGSKA (reference sequence). The CDR3 consists of 15 residues. Trimming removed 3 bases at V and 1 base at J, with 15 bases between. The CDR3 protein is CSASTAGAFQETQYF. Here the CDR3 DNA reads TGCAGTGCTAGTACCGCGGGGGCTTTCCAAGAGACCCAGTACTTC.

This sequence joins TRBV10-3 and TRBJ2-7; D unresolved. Germline lookup yields CDR1 ENHRY and CDR2 SYGVKD. The length of the CDR3 is 13 residues. Trimming pared 3 bases from V and 4 bases from J, leaving 10 bases between. CDR3 in amino acids: CAISDNLSYEQYF. In DNA, the CDR3 is TGTGCCATCAGTGATAACTTGTCGTACGAGCAGTACTTC.

The J gene is TRBJ2-7, the V gene TRBV11-2; 10 nucleotides line up with TRBD2. The CDR3 is 15 amino acids. V was pared by 5 bases and J by 5 bases, with 9 bases of the junction left unmatched. CDR1 is SGHAT and CDR2 is FQNNGV in the germline V gene. The CDR3: CASSPRSGGAHEQYF. The CDR3 nucleotides are TGTGCCAGCAGCCCACGGAGCGGGGGGGCCCACGAGCAGTACTTC.

The V call is TRBV5-1, the J call TRBJ1-2, with 7 bases that match TRBD1. The CDR3 contains 16 residues. The germline gives CDR1 SGHRS, CDR2 YFSETQ. J lost 2 bases, V lost 4 bases, and 11 bases had no gene match. CDR3: CASSPDLGQPNYGYTF. For the CDR3, the DNA is TGCGCCAGCAGCCCAGACCTGGGACAGCCAAACTATGGCTACACCTTC.

The gene calls are TRBV28 and TRBJ1-1; maybe TRBD1 (6 bases). V was shortened by 3 bases and J by 4 bases, with 9 bases between the two germline ends. Germline V gene lookup returns CDR1 MDHEN and CDR2 SYDVKM. The CDR3 contains 13 residues. CDR3 sequence (DNA): TGTGCCAGCAGTTTTGGGGGGGCCACTGAAGCTTTCTTT. Its translation: CASSFGGATEAFF.

The CDR3 is CSVVVAGDYEQYF. The CDR3 bases are TGCAGCGTTGTGGTAGCGGGAGATTACGAGCAGTACTTC. The chain employs TRBV29-1 and TRBJ2-7; 9 nucleotides match TRBD2. This CDR3 has 13 residues. Per the germline V gene, CDR1 is SQVTM and CDR2 is ANQGSEA. The ends lost 4 bases at V and 4 bases at J; junction bases unmatched: 5.

This clonotype has only a few counts. The genes are TRBV7-2 and TRBJ2-7; TRBD1 matches 7 bases. In germline, CDR1 is SGHTA, CDR2 FQGNSA. The CDR3 totals 14 residues. V trimming: 5 bases; J trimming: 3 bases; junction bases outside the gene matches: 7. The CDR3 nucleotides read TGTGCCAGCAGCCCAGGGACAGTGGGCTACGAGCAGTACTTC. It is translated as CASSPGTVGYEQYF.

The chain recombines TRBV6-2 or TRBV6-3 with TRBJ2-1; D may be TRBD2 (6 bases). Germline assignment: CDR1 MNHEY and CDR2 SVGEGT. The V gene lost 5 bases and the J gene lost 6 bases, with 8 bases spanning the gap. The CDR3 sequence is 12 residues long. DNA for the CDR3: TGTGCCAGCAGTACCGGGAGCAATGAGCAGTTCTTC. This translates into CASSTGSNEQFF.

Details on this clonotype: At one end the junction does not follow the germline gene, possibly because of a read error. The genes are TRBV4-2 and TRBJ2-7; 8 bases agree with TRBD1. The CDR3 has 16 amino acids. CDR1 and CDR2 from the germline V gene are LGHNA and YNFKEQ. CDR3 residues: CASSQAEGQDFYEQYF. As DNA, the CDR3 is TGTGCCAGCAGCCAAGCCGAGGGACAGGATTTTTACGAGCAATACTTC.

This clonotype showed up just once. V and J are TRBV12-3 or TRBV12-4 and TRBJ1-5, with D maybe TRBD1 (5 bases). The CDR3 spans 16 residues. V was trimmed by 6 bases and J by 0 bases, leaving 15 bases between them. CDR3 sequence (DNA): TGTGCCAGCAGCTCGACAGCGGCCTATAGCAATCAGCCCCAGCATTTT. This codes for CASSSTAAYSNQPQHF.

The V and J genes are TRBV10-1 and TRBJ2-5; 9 bases map to TRBD2. From germline, CDR1 is WNHNN and CDR2 SYGVQD (reference sequence). The CDR3 has 17 amino acids. The trim removed 0 bases at V and 2 bases at J, leaving 7 bases unmatched. This CDR3 reads CASSESGLAGRQETQYF. The CDR3 bases are TGCGCCAGCAGTGAGTCCGGCCTAGCGGGGCGACAAGAGACCCAGTACTTC.

This clonotype showed up just a few times. The chain links TRBV7-2 to TRBJ2-3, with D hard to call. The CDR3 has 15 amino acids. Trimming removed 5 bases at V and 2 bases at J, with 14 bases between. CDR1 is SGHTA and CDR2 is FQGNSA in the germline V gene. CDR3 sequence: CASSPALVSTDTQYF. The CDR3 coding sequence is TGTGCCAGCAGCCCTGCGCTGGTTTCCACAGATACGCAGTATTTT. Drawing the rest from reference TRBV7-2 and TRBJ2-3, the complete variable domain is GAGVSQSPSNKVTEKGKDVELRCDPISGHTALYWYRQSLGQGLEFLIYFQGNSAPDKSGLPSDRFSAERTGGSVSTLTIQRTQQEDSAVYLCASSPALVSTDTQYFGPGTRLTVL.

This clonotype was counted at least ten times. V and J are TRBV6-6 and TRBJ1-1; D gene uncertain. Per germline, CDR1 MNHNY and CDR2 SVGAGI (reference sequence). The germline V and J ends were trimmed by 2 bases and 1 base, with 11 bases remaining between them. There are 15 residues in the CDR3. In nucleotides, the CDR3 is TGTGCCAGCAGTTACATAGGACGGGGGAACACTGAAGCTTTCTTT. Amino acids: CASSYIGRGNTEAFF.

The genes are TRBV4-1 and TRBJ1-1, with TRBD1 as a possible D gene (6 bases). V lost 1 base and J 3 bases, leaving 18 bases between the germline ends. Looked up from germline, CDR1 is MGHRA and CDR2 is YSYEKL. This CDR3 region has 17 residues. CDR3: CASSQGVGAGMDTEAFF. The CDR3 DNA is TGCGCCAGCAGCCAAGGGGTGGGGGCTGGTATGGACACTGAAGCTTTCTTT.

The chain joins TRBV27 to TRBJ1-6; possibly TRBD1 for D (5 bases). The CDR3 consists of 13 residues. V lost 11 bases and J lost 5, with 13 bases in between. Per germline, CDR1 MNHEY and CDR2 SMNVEV (reference sequence). CDR3 protein: CAGGLDDNSPLHF. The CDR3 nucleotides are TGTGCCGGGGGGTTGGACGATAATTCACCCCTCCACTTT.

The chain recombines TRBV6-1 with TRBJ2-2, with TRBD1 matching 8 bases. The CDR3 covers 14 residues. Per germline, CDR1 MNHNS and CDR2 SASEGT. With 3 bases clipped from V and 5 bases from J, the junction kept 2 bases outside the gene matches. This CDR3 is CASSDRGRTGELFF. As DNA, the CDR3 is TGTGCCAGCAGTGACAGGGGGCGGACCGGGGAGCTGTTTTTT.

This clonotype appeared many times. The chain combines TRBV7-2 with TRBJ2-5; D remains ambiguous. The CDR3 covers 13 residues. From germline, CDR1 is SGHTA and CDR2 FQGNSA. The germline V and J ends were trimmed by 5 bases and 2 bases, with 9 bases remaining between them. CDR3 loop: CASSRNSQETQYF. The CDR3 nucleotides are TGTGCCAGCAGCCGAAACTCTCAAGAGACCCAGTACTTC.

Regarding this clonotype: A much larger clone is a single base away; this may be a read error. The chain combines TRBV4-2 with TRBJ2-2, with D possibly TRBD2 on 5 matching bases. The CDR3 totals 13 residues. Germline V gene sequence: CDR1 LGHNA, CDR2 YNFKEQ. Deletions cut 8 bases from V and 7 bases from J, with 14 bases between. CDR3 sequence reads: CASVLADNGELFF. CDR3 sequence (DNA): TGTGCCAGCGTCCTAGCCGACAACGGGGAGCTGTTTTTT.

This rearrangement joins TRBV12-3 or TRBV12-4 to TRBJ1-2; 7 bases are a match to TRBD1. The CDR3 extends over 12 amino acids. V lost 6 bases and J lost 8; bases outside the gene matches: 6. CDR3 sequence: CASSRQGVGYTF. The CDR3 nucleotides read TGTGCCAGCAGCCGCCAGGGGGTCGGCTACACCTTC.

This clonotype has ten or more counts. The chain recombines TRBV20-1 with TRBJ2-3; 9 bases align to TRBD2. This CDR3 region has 14 residues. V shed 1 base, J shed 3 bases, and the junction held 2 bases outside the gene matches. Germline CDR1 is DFQATT and CDR2 is SNEGSKA (reference sequence). CDR3 protein: CSARVSGRTDTQYF. For the CDR3, the DNA is TGCAGTGCTAGAGTTAGCGGGAGAACAGATACGCAGTATTTT.

Concerning this clonotype itself: At one of its ends the junction is not consistent with the germline gene, which may arise from a read error. The rearrangement joins TRBV20-1 to TRBJ2-5; weak D call: TRBD2 (6 bases). From germline, CDR1 is DFQATT and CDR2 SNEGSKA (reference sequence). CDR3 length equals 13 residues. In DNA form, the CDR3 reads TGCAATGCTAGCGACGGGATAAAAGAGACCCAGTACTTC. It yields the protein CNASDGIKETQYF.

This clonotype was counted only a few times. The V call is TRBV6-1, the J call TRBJ2-2; D might be TRBD1 (6 bases). The germline CDR1 and CDR2 sequences are MNHNS and SASEGT. V was trimmed by 3 bases and J by 1 base, leaving 6 bases between them. The CDR3 has 14 amino acids. Written as DNA, the CDR3 is TGTGCCAGCAGTGAGGACAGGAACACCGGGGAGCTGTTTTTT. Protein: CASSEDRNTGELFF.